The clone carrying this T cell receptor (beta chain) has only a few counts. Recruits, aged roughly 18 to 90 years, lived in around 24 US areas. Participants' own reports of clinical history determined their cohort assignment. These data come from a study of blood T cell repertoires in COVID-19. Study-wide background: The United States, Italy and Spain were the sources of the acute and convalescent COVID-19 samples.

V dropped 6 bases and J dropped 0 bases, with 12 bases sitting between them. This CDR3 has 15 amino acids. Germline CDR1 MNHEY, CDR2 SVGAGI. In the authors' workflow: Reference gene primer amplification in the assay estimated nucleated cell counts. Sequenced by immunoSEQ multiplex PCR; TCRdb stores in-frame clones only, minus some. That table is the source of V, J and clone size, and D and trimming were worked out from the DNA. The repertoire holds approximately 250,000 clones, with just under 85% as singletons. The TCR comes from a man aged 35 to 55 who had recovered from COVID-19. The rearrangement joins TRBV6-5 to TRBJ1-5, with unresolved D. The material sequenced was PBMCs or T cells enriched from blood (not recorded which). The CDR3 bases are TGTGCCAGCAGGCGACTCCCAGATAGCAATCAGCCCCAGCATTTT. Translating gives CASRRLPDSNQPQHF.